This T cell receptor beta chain was captured in a study of T cells in Graves' hyperthyroidism and ophthalmopathy. RNA transcripts gave rise to amplified TCR beta CDR3 regions. During a first-round RT-PCR of the TCR CDR3, the HTBI primer set was used. TCRdb re-called the multiplex PCR reads with MiXCR, one entry per CDR3 protein. The sample records approximately 610,000 distinct CDR3 sequences, 16% being singletons. V lost 4 bases, J lost 2 bases, and 5 bases stayed unmatched. The CDR3 has 14 amino acids. Germline V gene sequence: CDR1 GTSNPN, CDR2 SVGIG (reference sequence). This clonotype was counted between two and nine times.

The clonotype originates from a woman between 18 and 29 years old with Graves' hyperthyroidism. The sequenced material came from blood. The chain combines TRBV30 with TRBJ1-1; 9 bases fit TRBD1. CDR3: CAWKETGGNTEAFF. For the CDR3, the DNA is TGTGCCTGGAAGGAGACAGGGGGTAACACTGAAGCTTTCTTT.